This T cell receptor beta chain was found in a study of T cell clones after liver transplantation. Findings of the study overall: Donor-reactive sequences fell more than third party-reactive ones, suggesting partial deletion.

The CDR3 contains 14 residues. Unmatched junction bases numbered 3, after V lost 4 bases and J lost 4 bases. CDR1 and CDR2 from the germline V gene are MGHDK and SYGVNS. With regard to this clone: Antigen specificity is unknown.

This table comes from immunoSEQ multiplex PCR, and its TCRdb copy is limited to in-frame clones, with some not included. The sample contains roughly 55,000 clones, 84% of which appear only once. The chain has TRBV25-1 and TRBJ2-2, with 7 bases fitting TRBD1. Here the sequenced sample was CD4+ T cells from blood, taken before liver transplant. The clonotype comes from a human donor who received a liver transplant. CDR3: CASSAQGITGELFF. The CDR3 DNA reads as TGTGCCAGCAGTGCACAGGGGATCACCGGGGAGCTGTTTTTT.